Listed below are T cell receptor beta chains from one sample, sequenced in a study of PD-1 blockade in classical Hodgkin lymphoma. Some clones are missing from TCRdb's copy, which holds only in-frame ones; the method was immunoSEQ multiplex PCR. The sample has around 26,000 clones, 81% seen once; the top ten hold about 20%. The sequenced sample was peripheral blood mononuclear cells (PBMCs), obtained before the second cycle of nivolumab. The receptors stem from a human donor with classical Hodgkin lymphoma. CDR3s include the opening cysteine and the closing phenylalanine or tryptophan. The D gene is left open where the match is weak.

CDR3 protein,CDR3 length,V gene,D gene
CASSLAAGDRETQYF,15,TRBV5-4,TRBD2
CASSQSISWALSSYEQYF,18,TRBV23-1,.
CAWSTQGLGPTEAFF,15,TRBV30,.
CASRGQGWDEKLFF,14,TRBV6-5,TRBD1
CSASGGNEQFF,11,TRBV20-1,.
CASSSETSSSYNEQFF,16,TRBV13,.
CASSIYNEQFF,11,TRBV19,.
CASSEVAGGPYNEQFF,16,TRBV25-1,TRBD2
CASSYAASNQPQHF,14,TRBV6-6,.
CAWSLGGFGEKLFF,14,TRBV30,.
CASSPGHNTDTQYF,14,TRBV27,.
CASSRRANRNEQFF,14,TRBV2,.
CASSPIVMNTEAFF,14,TRBV5-1,.
CASSQRRGVGYYGYTF,16,TRBV14,.
CASSAVGGPSVGGYTF,16,TRBV10-2,.
CASSLVNSGTEAFF,14,TRBV9,.
CASSLMSRVDNTDTQYF,17,TRBV5-1,.
CASSIWAGQPQHF,13,TRBV19,.
CASSLSGQPYGYTF,14,TRBV5-4,.